Reported below is one T cell receptor beta chain. Its target is not known. The data belong to a study of OX40 agonist ivuxolimab in advanced cancers. Background on the study: Dose-escalation cases comprised hepatocellular carcinoma, melanoma, renal cell or head and neck cancer. A mean age of about 59 years, range about 20 to 85, was recorded, and 70% to 85% were male. Anti-PD-1, anti-PD-L1 or anti-CTLA-4 therapy given earlier was allowed, and roughly 40% had some. Study-wide results and limits: Determination of antigen specificity was not performed for the expanded peripheral T cells.

CDR1 is SEHNR, CDR2 FQNEAQ, per germline (reference sequence). CDR3 length: 14 amino acids. V was trimmed by 5 bases and J by 2 bases, leaving 13 bases between them. Clones were sequenced by immunoSEQ multiplex PCR, and TCRdb holds only the in-frame ones, with some missing. The data hold tens of thousands of clones, with 86% observed a single time. This chain joins TRBV7-9 and TRBJ2-7; D unclear. This TCR was sampled from an adult with an advanced solid tumor such as melanoma, head and neck, liver or kidney cancer. The material was CD4+ or CD8+ T cells sorted from blood, obtained in a trial of the OX40 agonist ivuxolimab. CDR3 bases: TGTGCCAGCAGCCCTCCCTGGCTACCCTACGAGCAGTACTTC. Translation: CASSPPWLPYEQYF. The whole variable domain, filled in from reference TRBV7-9 and TRBJ2-7, reads DTGVSQNPRHKITKRGQNVTFRCDPISEHNRLYWYRQTLGQGPEFLTYFQNEAQLEKSRLLSDRFSAERPKGSFSTLEIQRTEQGDSAMYLCASSPPWLPYEQYFGPGTRLTVT.